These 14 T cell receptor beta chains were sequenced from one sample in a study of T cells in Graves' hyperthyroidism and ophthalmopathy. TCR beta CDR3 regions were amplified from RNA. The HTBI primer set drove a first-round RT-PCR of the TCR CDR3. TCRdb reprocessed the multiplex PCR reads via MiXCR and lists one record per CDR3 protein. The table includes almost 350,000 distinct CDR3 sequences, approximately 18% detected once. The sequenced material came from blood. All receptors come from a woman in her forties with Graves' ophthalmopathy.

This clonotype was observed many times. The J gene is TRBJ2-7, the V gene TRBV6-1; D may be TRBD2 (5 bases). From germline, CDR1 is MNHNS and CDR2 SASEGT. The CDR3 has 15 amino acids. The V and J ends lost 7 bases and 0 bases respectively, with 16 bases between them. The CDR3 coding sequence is TGTGCCAGCACCCCCCGTCGGGATAGCTCCTACGAGCAGTACTTC. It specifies CASTPRRDSSYEQYF.

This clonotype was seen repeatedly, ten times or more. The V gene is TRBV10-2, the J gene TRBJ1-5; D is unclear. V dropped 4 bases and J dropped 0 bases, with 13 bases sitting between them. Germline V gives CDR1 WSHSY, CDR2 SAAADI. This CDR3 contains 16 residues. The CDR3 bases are TGCGCCAGCAGTGGTCTCGTTCGGGATAGCAATCAGCCCCAGCATTTT. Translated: CASSGLVRDSNQPQHF.

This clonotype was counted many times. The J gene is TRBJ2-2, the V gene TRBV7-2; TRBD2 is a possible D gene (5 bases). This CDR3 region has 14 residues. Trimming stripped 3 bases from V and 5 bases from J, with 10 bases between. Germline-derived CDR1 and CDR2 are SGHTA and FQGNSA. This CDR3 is CASSFEGLTGELFF. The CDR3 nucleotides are TGTGCCAGCAGCTTTGAGGGATTAACCGGGGAGCTGTTTTTT.

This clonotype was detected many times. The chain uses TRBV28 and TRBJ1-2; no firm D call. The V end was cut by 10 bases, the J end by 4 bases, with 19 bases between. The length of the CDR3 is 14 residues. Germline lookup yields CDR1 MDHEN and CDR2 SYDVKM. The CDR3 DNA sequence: TGTGCCACGGCGGTCCGGGTTGAGGGCTATGGCTACACCTTC. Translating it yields CATAVRVEGYGYTF.

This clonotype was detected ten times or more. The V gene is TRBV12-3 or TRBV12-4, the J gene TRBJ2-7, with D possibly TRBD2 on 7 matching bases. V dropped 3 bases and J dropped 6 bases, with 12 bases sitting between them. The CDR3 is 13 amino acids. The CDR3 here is CASSFGGQGEQYF. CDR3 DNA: TGTGCCAGCAGTTTCGGGGGGCAGGGCGAGCAGTACTTC.

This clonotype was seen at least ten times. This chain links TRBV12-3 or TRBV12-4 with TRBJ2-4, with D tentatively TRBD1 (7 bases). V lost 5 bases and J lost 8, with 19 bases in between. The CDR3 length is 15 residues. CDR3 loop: CASSPYAGQLDIQYF. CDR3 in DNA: TGTGCCAGCAGTCCGTATGCGGGACAGCTGGACATTCAGTACTTC.

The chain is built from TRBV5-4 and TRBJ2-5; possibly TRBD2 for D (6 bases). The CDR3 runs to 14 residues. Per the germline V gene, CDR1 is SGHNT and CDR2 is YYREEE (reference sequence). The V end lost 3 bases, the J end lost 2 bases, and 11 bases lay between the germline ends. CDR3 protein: CASSSLAYQETQYF. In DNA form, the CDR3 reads TGTGCCAGCAGCTCCCTAGCGTATCAAGAGACCCAGTACTTC. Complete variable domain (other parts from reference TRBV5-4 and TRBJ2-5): ETGVTQSPTHLIKTRGQQVTLRCSSQSGHNTVSWYQQALGQGPQFIFQYYREEENGRGNFPPRFSGLQFPNYSSELNVNALELDDSALYLCASSSLAYQETQYFGPGTRLLVL.

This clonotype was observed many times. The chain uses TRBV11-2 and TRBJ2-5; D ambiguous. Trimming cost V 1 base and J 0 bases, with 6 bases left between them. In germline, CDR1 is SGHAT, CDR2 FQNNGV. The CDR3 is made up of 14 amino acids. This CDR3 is CASSLAWNQETQYF. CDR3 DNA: TGTGCCAGCAGCTTAGCTTGGAACCAAGAGACCCAGTACTTC.

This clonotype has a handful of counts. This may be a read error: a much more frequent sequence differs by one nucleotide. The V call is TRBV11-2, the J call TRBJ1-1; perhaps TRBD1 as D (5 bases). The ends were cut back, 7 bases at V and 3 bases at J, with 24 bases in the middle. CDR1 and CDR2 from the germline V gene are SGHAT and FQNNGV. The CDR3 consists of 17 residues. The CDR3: CASIPPGLLFGDTEAFF. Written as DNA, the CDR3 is TGTGCCAGCATCCCCCCGGGACTCCTGTTCGGGGACACTGAAGCTTTCTTT.

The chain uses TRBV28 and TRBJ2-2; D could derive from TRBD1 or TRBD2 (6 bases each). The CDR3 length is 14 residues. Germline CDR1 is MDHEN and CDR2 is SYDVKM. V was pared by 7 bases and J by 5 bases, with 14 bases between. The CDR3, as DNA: TGTGCCAGCACAAGGGGGGCCCTAACCGGGGAGCTGTTTTTT. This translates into CASTRGALTGELFF.

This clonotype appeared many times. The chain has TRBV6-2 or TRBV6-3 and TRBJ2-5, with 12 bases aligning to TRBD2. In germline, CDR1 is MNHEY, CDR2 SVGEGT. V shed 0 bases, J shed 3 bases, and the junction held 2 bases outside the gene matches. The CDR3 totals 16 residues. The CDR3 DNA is TGTGCCAGCAGTTACTCGTCTAGCGGGAGGGAAGAGACCCAGTACTTC. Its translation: CASSYSSSGREETQYF.

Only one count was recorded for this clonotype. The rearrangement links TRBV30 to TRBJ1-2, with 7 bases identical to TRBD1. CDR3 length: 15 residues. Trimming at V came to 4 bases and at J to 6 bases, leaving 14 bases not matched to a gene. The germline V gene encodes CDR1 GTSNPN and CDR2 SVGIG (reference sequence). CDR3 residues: CAWMVPRQGTDGYTF. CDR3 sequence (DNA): TGTGCCTGGATGGTCCCCCGACAGGGAACAGATGGCTACACCTTC.

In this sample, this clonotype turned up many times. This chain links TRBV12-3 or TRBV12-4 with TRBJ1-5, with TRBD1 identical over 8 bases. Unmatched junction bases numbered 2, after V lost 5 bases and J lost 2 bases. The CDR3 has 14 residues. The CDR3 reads CASSMTGGNQPQHF. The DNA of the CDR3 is TGTGCCAGCAGTATGACAGGGGGCAATCAGCCCCAGCATTTT.

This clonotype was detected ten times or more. The CDR3: CATSDSGTGGNIQYF. The DNA for the CDR3 is TGTGCCACCAGTGATTCCGGGACAGGGGGAAACATTCAGTACTTC. V gene TRBV24-1 combines with J gene TRBJ2-4, with 11 bases matching TRBD1. The CDR3 contains 15 residues. Germline CDR1 reads KGHDR; CDR2 reads SFDVKD. V gave up 2 bases and J gave up 6 bases; unmatched junction bases: 2.